The rows below give T cell receptor beta chains drawn from one sample of a study of metastatic and nonmetastatic thyroid tumors. MiXCR was used by TCRdb to re-call the PCR reads. The table includes about 19,000 clones, 16% detected once. The sample was blood. The receptors were gathered from a male donor with papillary thyroid cancer or a benign thyroid nodule (not recorded which). Some clones in this sample may be carry-over from other donors' samples. CDR3s leave out the opening cysteine and the closing phenylalanine or tryptophan. A D gene is named only where the DNA matches it firmly.

D: -
V: TRBV12-3/TRBV12-4
J: TRBJ2-1
CDR3: ASSFLGAGNNEQF

D: TRBD1
V: TRBV11-2
J: TRBJ2-3
CDR3: ATKTGGSDTQY

D: -
V: TRBV5-1
J: TRBJ2-7
CDR3: ASSSLSAYEQY

D: TRBD1
V: TRBV28
J: TRBJ1-5
CDR3: ASSPRTGGASGQPQH

D: -
V: TRBV9
J: TRBJ2-2
CDR3: ASSVGGGGTGELF

D: -
V: TRBV7-2
J: TRBJ2-2
CDR3: ASSLNWGLGDTGELF

D: -
V: TRBV6-2/TRBV6-3
J: TRBJ2-7
CDR3: ASSYGGGAGRINEQY

D: -
V: TRBV18
J: TRBJ2-7
CDR3: ASSPTRQGYEQY

D: TRBD2
V: TRBV19
J: TRBJ2-1
CDR3: ASSPGLAVYNEQF

D: -
V: TRBV7-2
J: TRBJ2-3
CDR3: ASSPRTDTQY

D: -
V: TRBV9
J: TRBJ2-7
CDR3: ASSEDSYAYEQY

D: TRBD1
V: TRBV29-1
J: TRBJ1-2
CDR3: SVGGGAGYGYT

D: -
V: TRBV5-1
J: TRBJ1-2
CDR3: ASSLAGLGKGGYT

D: TRBD1
V: TRBV6-1
J: TRBJ2-7
CDR3: ASVPSRDSSYEQY

D: TRBD1
V: TRBV30
J: TRBJ1-1
CDR3: AWSVWDRVFEAF

D: TRBD1
V: TRBV6-5
J: TRBJ2-7
CDR3: ASSYMTGGTEQY

D: TRBD2
V: TRBV20-1
J: TRBJ2-3
CDR3: SARVPGGTRDTQY

D: TRBD2
V: TRBV20-1
J: TRBJ2-2
CDR3: SARLAGGPTGELF

D: -
V: TRBV12-3/TRBV12-4
J: TRBJ2-7
CDR3: ASSFLGDEQY

D: -
V: TRBV27
J: TRBJ2-7
CDR3: ASSKLGGTHYEQY

D: -
V: TRBV19
J: TRBJ1-6
CDR3: ASSIPLANSPLH

D: -
V: TRBV7-9
J: TRBJ2-3
CDR3: ASRPKTATDTQY

D: TRBD2
V: TRBV7-9
J: TRBJ2-3
CDR3: ASSDPPSGSGTDTQY

D: TRBD2
V: TRBV6-1
J: TRBJ2-1
CDR3: ASSSSGRTYNEQF

D: -
V: TRBV12-3/TRBV12-4
J: TRBJ1-5
CDR3: ASSLGTARGNQPQH

D: -
V: TRBV2
J: TRBJ2-3
CDR3: ASSDSSYSTDTQY

D: TRBD2
V: TRBV29-1
J: TRBJ2-3
CDR3: SVAPGPAGVTQY

D: -
V: TRBV6-2/TRBV6-3
J: TRBJ2-7
CDR3: ASSRDPGLHSHYEQY

D: -
V: TRBV5-1
J: TRBJ2-7
CDR3: ASSLADRTYEQY

D: -
V: TRBV20-1
J: TRBJ2-5
CDR3: SATDSGGETQY

D: -
V: TRBV20-1
J: TRBJ1-2
CDR3: SARRVFYGYT

D: -
V: TRBV6-1
J: TRBJ2-7
CDR3: ASSEIFPGRSRSYEQY

D: -
V: TRBV7-3
J: TRBJ1-1
CDR3: ASSLQGIAEAF

D: TRBD1
V: TRBV2
J: TRBJ1-1
CDR3: ASIYQRQGTEAF

D: -
V: TRBV20-1
J: TRBJ2-3
CDR3: SAKTNTNTDTQY